The 14 T cell receptor beta chains below all came from one sample that was sequenced in a study of blood T cell repertoires in COVID-19. Repertoires were generated with immunoSEQ multiplex PCR, while TCRdb's copy carries only in-frame clones and drops some. Of roughly 350,000 clones in the sample, 85% were seen once. Material: peripheral blood. These receptors originate from a woman under 30 with acute or convalescent COVID-19.

CDR3 DNA sequence: TGTGCCAGCAGTCGTGGGACTAGCGGGAGCCACGAGCAGTACTTC. This codes for CASSRGTSGSHEQYF. This chain connects TRBV6-5 to TRBJ2-7, with TRBD2 matching over 14 bases. Germline V gene sequence: CDR1 MNHEY, CDR2 SVGAGI. The V gene end was trimmed by 5 bases and the J gene end by 5 bases; junction bases not matched to a gene: 5. The CDR3 has 15 amino acids.

The gene calls are TRBV19 and TRBJ2-1; no clear D gene. Trimming cost V 3 bases and J 7 bases, with 10 bases left between them. CDR1 is LNHDA, CDR2 SQIVND, per germline (reference sequence). This CDR3 contains 13 residues. Written as DNA, the CDR3 is TGTGCCAGTAGTATTCTCAGTTCAAATGAGCAGTTCTTC. This gives the protein CASSILSSNEQFF. The entire variable domain, with the rest obtained from reference TRBV19 and TRBJ2-1, is as follows: DGGITQSPKYLFRKEGQNVTLSCEQNLNHDAMYWYRQDPGQGLRLIYYSQIVNDFQKGDIAEGYSVSREKKESFPLTVTSAQKNPTAFYLCASSILSSNEQFFGPGTRLTVL.

Written as DNA, the CDR3 is TGTGCCAGCAGTCCGGCCAGGGTCCATCAGCCCCAGCATTTT. This sequence encodes CASSPARVHQPQHF. This chain joins TRBV27 and TRBJ1-5; D possibly corresponds to TRBD1 (5 bases). The V gene's germline CDR1 is MNHEY and CDR2 SMNVEV (reference sequence). Trimming removed 5 bases at V and 5 bases at J, with 13 bases between. The CDR3 loop spans 14 amino acids.

This clone was counted only a few times. The chain couples TRBV5-1 to TRBJ1-1, with D perhaps TRBD1 (6 bases). V was pared by 1 base and J by 8 bases, with 21 bases between. Looked up from germline, CDR1 is SGHRS and CDR2 is YFSETQ. The CDR3 is made up of 16 amino acids. The chain's CDR3 is CASSLLQTGQGTEAFF. The CDR3 DNA reads TGCGCCAGCAGCTTGCTCCAGACAGGCCAGGGAACAGAAGCTTTCTTT.

The chain uses TRBV7-3 and TRBJ2-1; the match to TRBD2 covers 8 bases. Losses at the gene ends were 5 bases for V and 8 bases for J; bases not matched to a gene: 14. The CDR3 is made up of 16 amino acids. Germline V lookup: CDR1 SGHTA, CDR2 FQGTGA. The CDR3 loop is CASSPSGGMGNHEQFF. The DNA for the CDR3 is TGTGCCAGCAGCCCCAGCGGGGGTATGGGGAACCATGAGCAGTTCTTC.

The chain recombines TRBV6-6 with TRBJ2-7, with TRBD1 as a possible D gene (5 bases). The germline V gene has CDR1 MNHNY and CDR2 SVGAGI (reference sequence). The CDR3 is 15 amino acids. Trimming took 2 bases from V and 3 from J, leaving 14 bases between them. The CDR3 region is CASSYGPSQGYEQYF. The CDR3 bases are TGTGCCAGCAGTTACGGACCCTCCCAGGGCTACGAGCAGTACTTC.

The chain joins TRBV6-4 to TRBJ2-1; the match to TRBD2 covers 10 bases. CDR1 and CDR2 from the germline V gene are MRHNA and SNTAGT. V lost 6 bases and J lost 7; bases outside the gene matches: 9. The CDR3 is 15 amino acids. The CDR3 protein is CASSIAGGTSNEQFF. In DNA, the CDR3 is TGTGCCAGCAGCATAGCGGGAGGCACCTCAAATGAGCAGTTCTTC.

This rearrangement joins TRBV18 to TRBJ1-5, with TRBD1 matching 8 bases. The length of the CDR3 is 15 residues. V gave up 3 bases and J gave up 6 bases; unmatched junction bases: 7. Germline CDR1 KGHSH, CDR2 LQKENI. The CDR3 loop is CASSPGQAVGQPQHF. The CDR3 bases are TGTGCCAGCTCACCGGGACAGGCCGTCGGTCAGCCCCAGCATTTT.

The chain links TRBV9 to TRBJ2-1, with 10 bases lining up with TRBD2. V trimming: 4 bases; J trimming: 4 bases; junction bases outside the gene matches: 5. Germline V gene sequence: CDR1 SGDLS, CDR2 YYNGEE. CDR3 length equals 15 residues. CDR3 loop: CASSLGLAEYNEQFF. Here the CDR3 DNA reads TGTGCCAGCAGCCTCGGACTAGCGGAGTACAATGAGCAGTTCTTC.

This clone was seen a handful of times. V and J are TRBV28 and TRBJ1-4; the D gene is possibly TRBD1 (5 bases). The CDR3 runs 15 residues. Germline V gives CDR1 MDHEN, CDR2 SYDVKM. V lost 6 bases to trimming and J lost 7 bases, with 18 bases between them. CDR3 sequence: CASRTRAGPGEKLFF. For the CDR3, the DNA is TGTGCCAGCAGAACCAGAGCGGGGCCCGGTGAAAAACTGTTTTTT.

This rearrangement joins TRBV5-5 to TRBJ1-1; D is uncertain. Germline V gene sequence: CDR1 SGHKS, CDR2 YYEKEE (reference sequence). The CDR3 covers 14 residues. V lost 2 bases and J 1 base, leaving 9 bases between the germline ends. The CDR3 coding sequence is TGTGCCAGCAGCTTTCAGAACCGGAACACTGAAGCTTTCTTT. Its protein product is CASSFQNRNTEAFF.

V usage is TRBV7-3 and J usage is TRBJ2-2; 15 bases match TRBD2. V lost 5 bases to trimming and J lost 6 bases; unmatched junction nucleotides: 4. CDR3 size: 16 residues. In germline, CDR1 is SGHTA, CDR2 FQGTGA. The CDR3 DNA follows: TGTGCCAGCAGCCCAAGGACTAGCGGGAGGGCCGGGGAGCTGTTTTTT. This encodes CASSPRTSGRAGELFF.

This chain uses TRBV7-9 with TRBJ1-3, with D uncertain. Trimming took off 7 bases at V and 1 base at J, with 14 bases between the two ends. The CDR3 is 15 residues long. Per the germline V gene, CDR1 is SEHNR and CDR2 is FQNEAQ (reference sequence). The CDR3 bases are TGTGCCAGCACCGGCGCTCGGGATTCTGGAAACACCATATATTTT. This codes for CASTGARDSGNTIYF.

In the case of this clone: One junction end disagrees with the germline gene, perhaps due to a read error. The chain couples TRBV19 to TRBJ1-5, with unresolved D. The CDR3 covers 15 residues. Germline V lookup: CDR1 LNHDA, CDR2 SQIVND (reference sequence). CDR3 bases: TGTGCCAGTAGTCCGGGCGGCCCTAGCCATCAGCCCCAGCATTTT. Its protein is CASSPGGPSHQPQHF.